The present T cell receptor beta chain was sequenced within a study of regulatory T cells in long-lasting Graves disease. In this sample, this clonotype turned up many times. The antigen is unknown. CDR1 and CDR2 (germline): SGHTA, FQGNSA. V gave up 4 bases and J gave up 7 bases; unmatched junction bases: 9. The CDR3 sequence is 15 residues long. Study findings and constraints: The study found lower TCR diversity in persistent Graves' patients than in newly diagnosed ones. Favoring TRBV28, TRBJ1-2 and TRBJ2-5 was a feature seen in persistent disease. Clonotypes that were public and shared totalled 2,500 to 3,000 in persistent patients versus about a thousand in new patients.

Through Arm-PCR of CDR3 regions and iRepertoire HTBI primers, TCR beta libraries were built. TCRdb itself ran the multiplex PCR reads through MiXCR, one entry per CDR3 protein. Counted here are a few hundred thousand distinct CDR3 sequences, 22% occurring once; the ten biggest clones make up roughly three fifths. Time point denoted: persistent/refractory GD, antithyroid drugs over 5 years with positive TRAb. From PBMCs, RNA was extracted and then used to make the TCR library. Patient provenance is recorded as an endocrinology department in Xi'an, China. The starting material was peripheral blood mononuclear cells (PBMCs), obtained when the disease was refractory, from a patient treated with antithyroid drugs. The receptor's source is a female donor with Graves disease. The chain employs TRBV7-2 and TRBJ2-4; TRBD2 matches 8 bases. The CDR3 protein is CASSWRGVEDNIQYF. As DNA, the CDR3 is TGTGCCAGCAGCTGGCGGGGGGTAGAAGATAACATTCAGTACTTC.